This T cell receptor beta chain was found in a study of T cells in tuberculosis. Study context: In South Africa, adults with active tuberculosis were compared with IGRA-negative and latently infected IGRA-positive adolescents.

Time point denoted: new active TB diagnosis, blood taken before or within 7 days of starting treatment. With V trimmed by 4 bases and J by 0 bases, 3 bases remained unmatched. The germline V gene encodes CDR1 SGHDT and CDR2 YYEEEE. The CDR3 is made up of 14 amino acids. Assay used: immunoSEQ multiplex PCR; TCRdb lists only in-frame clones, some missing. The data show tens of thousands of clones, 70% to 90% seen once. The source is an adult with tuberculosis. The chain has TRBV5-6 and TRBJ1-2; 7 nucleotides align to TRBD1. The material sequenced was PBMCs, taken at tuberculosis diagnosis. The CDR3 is CASSMGQTNYGYTF. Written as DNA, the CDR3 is TGTGCCAGCAGCATGGGACAGACTAACTATGGCTACACCTTC.